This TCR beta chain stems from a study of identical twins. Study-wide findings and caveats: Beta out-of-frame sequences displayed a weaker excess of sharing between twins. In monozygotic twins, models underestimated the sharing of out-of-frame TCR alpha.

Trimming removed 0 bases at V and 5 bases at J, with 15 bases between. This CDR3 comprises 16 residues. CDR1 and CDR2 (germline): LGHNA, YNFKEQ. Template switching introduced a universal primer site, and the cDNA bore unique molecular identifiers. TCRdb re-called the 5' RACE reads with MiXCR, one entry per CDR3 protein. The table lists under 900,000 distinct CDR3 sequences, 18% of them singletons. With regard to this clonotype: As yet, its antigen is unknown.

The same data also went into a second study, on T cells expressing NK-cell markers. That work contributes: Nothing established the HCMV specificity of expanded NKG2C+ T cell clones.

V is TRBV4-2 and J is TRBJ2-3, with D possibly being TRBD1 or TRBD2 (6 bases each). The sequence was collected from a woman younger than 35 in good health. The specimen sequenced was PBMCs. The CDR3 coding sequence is TGTGCCAGCAGCCAAGATATTAGGGGGGCGGGAGATACGCAGTATTTT. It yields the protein CASSQDIRGAGDTQYF.